This is a list of T cell receptor beta chains from one sample in a study of blood T cells in healthy people across ages. In TCRdb, the 5' RACE reads were re-called with MiXCR into one record per CDR3 protein. The repertoire has about 570,000 distinct CDR3 sequences, over 25% of them found once; the top ten carry roughly 3.5%. This same sample was also taken into another study, of T cells of mothers and their children.

What was sequenced was blood. The receptors here all came from a boy younger than 10 in good health. Both conserved end residues are trimmed from each CDR3. D genes are given only for firm matches. Clone size, where shown, is once, few, many, or a class for clones that have expanded.

d_call	clone_size	v_call	j_call	cdr3_aa
.	few	TRBV27	TRBJ1-1	ASSFRQGRTEAF
.	few	TRBV12-3/TRBV12-4	TRBJ2-1	ASSLGQLFYNEQF
TRBD2	.	TRBV10-3	.	AISEFSGRPSYEQY
.	once	TRBV30	TRBJ2-3	AWSWWGHSTDTQY
TRBD1	.	TRBV6-5	TRBJ2-4	ASSYSIPGGVAKNIQY
.	.	TRBV6-6	TRBJ1-2	ASSYWGALGYT
.	few	TRBV18	TRBJ1-2	ASSPGKGYT
TRBD2	.	TRBV12-3/TRBV12-4	TRBJ2-5	ASSTSGRYQETQY
.	.	TRBV21-1	TRBJ2-5	ASSPREQIQETQY
TRBD2	.	TRBV2	TRBJ2-1	ASSPWVAGGNEQF
TRBD1	.	TRBV20-1	TRBJ2-7	SARDRGQGAEEQY
TRBD1	.	TRBV12-3/TRBV12-4	TRBJ2-1	ASSLDRGPYEQF
TRBD1	many	TRBV7-2	TRBJ2-3	ASSLARGQSTDTQY
.	.	TRBV5-1	TRBJ2-3	ASSLRPTRGSDTQY
.	.	TRBV6-1	.	ASRKGVDYEQY
.	few	TRBV12-3/TRBV12-4	TRBJ1-2	ASSCSRWTKFYGYT
TRBD2	few	TRBV6-1	TRBJ2-1	ASSRLAGGFYNEQF
TRBD1	few	TRBV4-3	TRBJ2-5	ASSPDREAQETQY
TRBD1	.	TRBV28	TRBJ1-1	ASSFSDRDAF
.	few	TRBV7-9	TRBJ2-7	ASSLVGLASYEQY
TRBD2	few	TRBV7-9	TRBJ2-1	ASSQTLAGEQF
.	few	TRBV20-1	TRBJ2-3	SARGEGADTQY
.	.	TRBV20-1	TRBJ2-1	SARGLEGYNEQF
.	few	TRBV6-1	TRBJ1-1	ASGDVNTEAF
.	.	TRBV20-1	TRBJ2-5	SATMQETQY
TRBD1	.	TRBV7-9	TRBJ2-2	ASSLAKVRGQQTGELF
TRBD2	few	TRBV19	TRBJ2-2	ASSIRGANTGELF
.	.	TRBV15	.	ATSRDEVYEQY
.	.	TRBV28	TRBJ1-1	ASSPNPRDTEAF
.	few	TRBV5-1	.	ASSLGYRGGAYYNEQF
TRBD1	once	TRBV4-1	TRBJ2-3	ASSPQEGGQGVIHTQY
TRBD1	few	TRBV10-3	TRBJ1-1	AISGGQGPRTEAF
.	.	TRBV6-6	TRBJ1-1	ASSKPTRAENTEAF
.	.	TRBV12-3/TRBV12-4	TRBJ1-1	ASSSSWSGRRAF
.	few	TRBV7-9	TRBJ2-1	ASSNGLQVNNEQF
.	few	TRBV20-1	TRBJ2-5	SAPAAGVQTQY
.	few	TRBV18	TRBJ1-4	ASSPRDGNEKLF
TRBD1	.	TRBV7-9	TRBJ2-3	ASSSRINRQGATDTQY
.	.	TRBV7-9	TRBJ1-6	ASSLARYSPLH
TRBD2	.	TRBV25-1	TRBJ2-5	ASSAREGGETQY
TRBD1	many	TRBV7-6	TRBJ1-1	ASSVGTGAIEAF